This T cell receptor beta chain was profiled in a study of blood T cell repertoires in COVID-19. Study in general: Italy, Spain and the United States were the sources of the convalescent and acute COVID-19 samples.

Recruits, aged about 18 to 100 years, lived in 24 US areas. Study processing details: Reference gene primer amplification in the assay estimated nucleated cell counts. Measured with immunoSEQ multiplex PCR; TCRdb has only the in-frame clones, and not every one. V, J and clone size were drawn from that table, and D and trimming were deduced from the DNA. Of just over 300,000 clones in the sample, around 89% are singletons; the top ten hold 8% to 10%. The germline gives CDR1 MNHEY, CDR2 SVGEGT. Trimming left V 0 bases short and J 10 bases short, with 13 bases between. The CDR3 is 15 residues long. Sequencing was carried out using PBMCs or T cells enriched from blood (not recorded which). This clonotype originated in a woman between 40 and 55 years old who had recovered from COVID-19. This rearrangement joins TRBV6-2 or TRBV6-3 to TRBJ1-6; TRBD1 is a possible D gene (5 bases). Here the CDR3 reads CASSYSRGGMSPLHF. In nucleotides, the CDR3 is TGTGCCAGCAGTTACTCGAGGGGAGGGATGTCACCCCTCCACTTT.